This T cell receptor (beta chain) is drawn from a study of OX40 agonist ivuxolimab in advanced cancers. As for the study in general: Each patient was given ivuxolimab into a vein every 2 weeks, at 0.01 to 10 mg/kg. The diagnoses of dose-escalation patients were hepatocellular carcinoma, melanoma, renal cell or head and neck cancer. Study-wide points: The study found among the lowest clonal expansion in partial responders at 0.1-3.0 mg/kg. The average count of expanded clones was higher among CD8+ T cells than among CD4+.

Trimming at V came to 6 bases and at J to 4 bases, leaving 6 bases not matched to a gene. This CDR3 is 14 amino acids long. From germline, CDR1 is SNHLY and CDR2 FYNNEI. Assay: immunoSEQ multiplex PCR; the TCRdb copy retains only in-frame clones and omits some. The data contain 70,000 to 100,000 clones, around four fifths of them singletons. For this clone: Its specificity is not known.

The chain joins TRBV2 to TRBJ1-5; 7 positions agree with TRBD1. The sample in question was CD4+ or CD8+ T cells sorted from blood, obtained in a trial of the OX40 agonist ivuxolimab. This sequence originates from an adult with an advanced solid tumor such as melanoma, head and neck, liver or kidney cancer. For the CDR3, the DNA is TGTGCCAGCAGCCTCACAGGGGATAATCAGCCCCAGCATTTT. It yields the protein CASSLTGDNQPQHF. Based on the CDR3 plus reference TRBV2 and TRBJ1-5, the full variable domain is EPEVTQTPSHQVTQMGQEVILRCVPISNHLYFYWYRQILGQKVEFLVSFYNNEISEKSEIFDDQFSVERPDGSNFTLKIRSTKLEDSAMYFCASSLTGDNQPQHFGDGTRLSIL.